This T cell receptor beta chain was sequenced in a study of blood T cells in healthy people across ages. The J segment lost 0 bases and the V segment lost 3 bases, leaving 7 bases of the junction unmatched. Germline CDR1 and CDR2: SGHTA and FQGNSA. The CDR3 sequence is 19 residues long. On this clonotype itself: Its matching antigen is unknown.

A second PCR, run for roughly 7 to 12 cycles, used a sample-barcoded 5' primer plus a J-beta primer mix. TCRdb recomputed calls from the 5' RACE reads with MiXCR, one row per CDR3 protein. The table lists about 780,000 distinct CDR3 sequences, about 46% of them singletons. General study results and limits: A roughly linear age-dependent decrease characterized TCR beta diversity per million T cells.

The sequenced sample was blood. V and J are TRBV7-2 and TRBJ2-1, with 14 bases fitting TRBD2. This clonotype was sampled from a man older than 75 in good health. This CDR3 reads CASSFRTSGGTSSYNEQFF. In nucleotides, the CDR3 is TGTGCCAGCAGCTTCCGGACTAGCGGGGGGACGAGCTCCTACAATGAGCAGTTCTTC.